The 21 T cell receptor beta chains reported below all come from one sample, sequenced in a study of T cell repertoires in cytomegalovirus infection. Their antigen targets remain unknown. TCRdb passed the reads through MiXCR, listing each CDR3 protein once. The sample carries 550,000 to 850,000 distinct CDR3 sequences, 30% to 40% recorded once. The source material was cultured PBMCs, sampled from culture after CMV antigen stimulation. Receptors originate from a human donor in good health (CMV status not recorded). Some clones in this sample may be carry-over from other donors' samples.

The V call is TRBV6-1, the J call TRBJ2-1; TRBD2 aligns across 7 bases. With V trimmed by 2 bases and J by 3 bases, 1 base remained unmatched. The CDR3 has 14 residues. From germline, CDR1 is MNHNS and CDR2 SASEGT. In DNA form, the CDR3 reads TGTGCCAGCAGTGAAACTAGCGTCTACAATGAGCAGTTCTTC. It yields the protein CASSETSVYNEQFF.

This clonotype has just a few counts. In nucleotides, the CDR3 is TGTGCCAGCAGCGGCCGGGACTTTCGGGACCCAGAGACCCAGTACTTC. Protein: CASSGRDFRDPETQYF. The genes are TRBV11-2 and TRBJ2-5, with D possibly matching TRBD2 (6 bases). Germline V CDR1 and CDR2: SGHAT, FQNNGV. V was clipped by 5 bases and J by 4 bases, with 20 bases between them. The CDR3 consists of 16 residues.

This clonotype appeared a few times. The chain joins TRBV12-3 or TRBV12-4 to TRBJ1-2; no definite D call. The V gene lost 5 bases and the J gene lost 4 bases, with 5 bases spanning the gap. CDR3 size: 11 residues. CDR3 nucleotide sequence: TGTGCCAGCAGTGGCCCCTATGGCTACACCTTC. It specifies CASSGPYGYTF.

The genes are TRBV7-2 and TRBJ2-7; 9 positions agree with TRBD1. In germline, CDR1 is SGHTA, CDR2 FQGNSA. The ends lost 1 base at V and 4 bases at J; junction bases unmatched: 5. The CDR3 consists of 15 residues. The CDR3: CASSLVPGTGYEQYF. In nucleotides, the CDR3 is TGTGCCAGCAGCTTAGTACCCGGGACAGGGTACGAGCAGTACTTC. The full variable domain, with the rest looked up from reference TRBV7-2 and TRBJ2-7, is GAGVSQSPSNKVTEKGKDVELRCDPISGHTALYWYRQSLGQGLEFLIYFQGNSAPDKSGLPSDRFSAERTGGSVSTLTIQRTQQEDSAVYLCASSLVPGTGYEQYFGPGTRLTVT.

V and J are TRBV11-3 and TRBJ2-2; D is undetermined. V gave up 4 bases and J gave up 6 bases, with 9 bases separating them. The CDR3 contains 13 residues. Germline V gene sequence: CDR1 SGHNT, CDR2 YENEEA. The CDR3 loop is CASSWTRSGELFF. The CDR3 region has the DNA TGTGCCAGCAGCTGGACCCGATCCGGGGAGCTGTTTTTT.

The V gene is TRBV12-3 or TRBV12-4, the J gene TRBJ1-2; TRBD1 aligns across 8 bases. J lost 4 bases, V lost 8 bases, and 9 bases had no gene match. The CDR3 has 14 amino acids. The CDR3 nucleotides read TGTGCCAGCTCCCCGGGACAGGTGATCTATGGCTACACCTTC. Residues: CASSPGQVIYGYTF.

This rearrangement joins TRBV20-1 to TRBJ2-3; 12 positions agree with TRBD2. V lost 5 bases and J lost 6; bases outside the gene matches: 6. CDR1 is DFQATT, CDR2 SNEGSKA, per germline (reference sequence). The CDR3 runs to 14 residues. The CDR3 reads CSARGLAGWDTQYF. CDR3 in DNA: TGCAGTGCTCGCGGACTAGCGGGATGGGATACGCAGTATTTT.

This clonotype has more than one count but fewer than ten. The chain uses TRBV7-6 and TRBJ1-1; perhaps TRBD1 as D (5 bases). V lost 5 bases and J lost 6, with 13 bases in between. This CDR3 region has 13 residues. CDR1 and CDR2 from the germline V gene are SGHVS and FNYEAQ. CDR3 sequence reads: CASSRASGAEAFF. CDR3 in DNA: TGTGCCAGCAGCCGCGCCTCGGGGGCTGAAGCTTTCTTT.

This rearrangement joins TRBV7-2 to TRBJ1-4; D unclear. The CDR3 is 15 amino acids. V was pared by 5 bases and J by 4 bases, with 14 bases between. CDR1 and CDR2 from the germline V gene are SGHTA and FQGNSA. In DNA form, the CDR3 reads TGTGCCAGCAGCCTGTCCGGGAGAATTAATGAAAAACTGTTTTTT. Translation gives CASSLSGRINEKLFF.

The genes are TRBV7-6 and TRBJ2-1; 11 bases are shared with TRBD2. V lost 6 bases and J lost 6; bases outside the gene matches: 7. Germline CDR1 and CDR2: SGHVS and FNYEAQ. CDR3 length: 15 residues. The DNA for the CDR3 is TGTGCCAGCAGATTTGTAGCGGGGGGGGTCAATGAGCAGTTCTTC. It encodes CASRFVAGGVNEQFF.

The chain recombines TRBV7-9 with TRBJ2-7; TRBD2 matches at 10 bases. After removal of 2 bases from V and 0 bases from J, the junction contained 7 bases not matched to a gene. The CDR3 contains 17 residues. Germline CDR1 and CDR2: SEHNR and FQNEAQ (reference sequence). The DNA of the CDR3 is TGTGCCAGCAGCTTACCTAGCGGGAGATCTGGCTCCTACGAGCAGTACTTC. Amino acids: CASSLPSGRSGSYEQYF.

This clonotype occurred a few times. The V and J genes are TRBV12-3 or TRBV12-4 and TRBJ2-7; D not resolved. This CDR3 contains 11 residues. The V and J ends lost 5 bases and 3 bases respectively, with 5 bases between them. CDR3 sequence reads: CASSIFYEQYF. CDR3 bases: TGTGCCAGCAGTATCTTCTACGAGCAGTACTTC.

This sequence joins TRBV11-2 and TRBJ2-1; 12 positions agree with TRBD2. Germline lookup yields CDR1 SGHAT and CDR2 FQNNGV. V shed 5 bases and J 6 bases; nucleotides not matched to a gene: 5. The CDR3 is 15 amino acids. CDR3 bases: TGTGCCAGCAGCCCGACTAGCGGGAGTTTCAATGAGCAGTTCTTC. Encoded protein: CASSPTSGSFNEQFF.

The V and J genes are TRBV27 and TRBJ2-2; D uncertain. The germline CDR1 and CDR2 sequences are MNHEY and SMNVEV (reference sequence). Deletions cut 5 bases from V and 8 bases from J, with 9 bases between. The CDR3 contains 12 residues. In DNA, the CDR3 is TGTGCCAGCAGTCCCAGGTCGGGGGAGCTGTTTTTT. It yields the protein CASSPRSGELFF.

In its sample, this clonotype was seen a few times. CDR3 sequence reads: CASSKAGAYNEQFF. As DNA, the CDR3 is TGTGCCAGCAGCAAAGCGGGAGCATACAATGAGCAGTTCTTC. V gene TRBV11-2 combines with J gene TRBJ2-1, with 8 bases matching TRBD2. The CDR3 runs to 14 residues. Per germline, CDR1 SGHAT and CDR2 FQNNGV. With 5 bases clipped from V and 4 bases from J, the junction kept 4 bases outside the gene matches.

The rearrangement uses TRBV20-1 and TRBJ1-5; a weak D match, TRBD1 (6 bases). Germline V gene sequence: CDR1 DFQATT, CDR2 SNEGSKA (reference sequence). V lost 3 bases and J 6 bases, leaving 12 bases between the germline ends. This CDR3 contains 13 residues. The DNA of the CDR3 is TGCAGTGCTAGTAGGGGGATGGGTCAGCCCCAGCATTTT. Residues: CSASRGMGQPQHF.

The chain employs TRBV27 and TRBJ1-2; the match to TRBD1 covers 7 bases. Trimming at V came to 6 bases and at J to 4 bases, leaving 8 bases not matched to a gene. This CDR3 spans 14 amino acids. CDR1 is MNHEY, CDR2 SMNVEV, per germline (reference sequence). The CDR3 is CASRTYRGGYGYTF. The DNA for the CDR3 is TGTGCCAGCAGGACGTACAGGGGAGGCTATGGCTACACCTTC.

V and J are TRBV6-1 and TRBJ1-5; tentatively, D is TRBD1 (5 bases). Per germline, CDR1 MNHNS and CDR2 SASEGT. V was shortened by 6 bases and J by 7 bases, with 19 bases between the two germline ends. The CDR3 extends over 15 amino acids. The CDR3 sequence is CASSQGRGGSQPQHF. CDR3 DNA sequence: TGTGCCAGCAGCCAGGGTAGGGGAGGCAGCCAGCCCCAGCATTTT.

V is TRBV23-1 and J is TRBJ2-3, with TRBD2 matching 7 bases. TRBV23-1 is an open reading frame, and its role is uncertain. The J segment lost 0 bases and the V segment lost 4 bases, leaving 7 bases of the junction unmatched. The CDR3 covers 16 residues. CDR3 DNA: TGCGCCAGCAGTCCCCCGGGGGGTAGGAGCACAGATACGCAGTATTTT. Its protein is CASSPPGGRSTDTQYF.

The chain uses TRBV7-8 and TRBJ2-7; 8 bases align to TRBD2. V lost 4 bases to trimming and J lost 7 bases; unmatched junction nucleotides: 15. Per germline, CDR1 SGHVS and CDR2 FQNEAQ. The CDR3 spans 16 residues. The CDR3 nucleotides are TGTGCCAGCAGCTCCCTCTCGGGAGGGCCTTCCGGGGAGCAGTACTTC. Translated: CASSSLSGGPSGEQYF.

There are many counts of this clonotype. Here the CDR3 reads CASSLNRVGGETQYF. The CDR3 DNA sequence: TGTGCCAGCAGCTTAAACAGGGTTGGTGGAGAGACCCAGTACTTC. This chain links TRBV7-2 with TRBJ2-5; D possibly corresponds to TRBD1 (6 bases). This CDR3 is built from 15 residues. Trimming removed 2 bases at V and 4 bases at J, with 14 bases between. CDR1 is SGHTA, CDR2 FQGNSA, per germline. The full variable domain, rest sourced from reference TRBV7-2 and TRBJ2-5, is GAGVSQSPSNKVTEKGKDVELRCDPISGHTALYWYRQSLGQGLEFLIYFQGNSAPDKSGLPSDRFSAERTGGSVSTLTIQRTQQEDSAVYLCASSLNRVGGETQYFGPGTRLLVL.